This TCR beta chain was found in a study of OX40 agonist ivuxolimab in advanced cancers. Study details: From about 23 to 85 years was the age range, with a mean of around 57 years, and approximately 84% were male. Among those treated, three patients had partial responses, one with hepatocellular carcinoma and two with cutaneous melanoma. Study-wide results and caveats: With doses of 0.1-3.0 mg/kg, partial responders showed among the lowest clonal expansion.

Sequencing was performed with immunoSEQ multiplex PCR; in TCRdb, only in-frame clones are kept and a portion is missing. The sample consists of over 35,000 clones, approximately 90% of them appearing once. Of note for this clone: The antigen is unknown.

Trimming took off 5 bases at V and 4 bases at J, with 11 bases between the two ends. CDR3 length equals 13 residues. Germline lookup yields CDR1 MNHNS and CDR2 SASEGT. This sequence joins TRBV6-1 and TRBJ1-1, with D possibly TRBD1 on 5 matching bases. Sequenced material: CD4+ or CD8+ T cells sorted from blood, taken in a trial of the OX40 agonist ivuxolimab. This TCR was recovered from an adult with an advanced solid tumor such as melanoma, head and neck, liver or kidney cancer. The CDR3 bases are TGTGCCAGCAGTTCTAGGGGTGGCACTGAAGCTTTCTTT. Its translation: CASSSRGGTEAFF.